The 21 T cell receptor beta chains listed next were all sequenced from one sample in a study of cytomegalovirus exposure and HLA in healthy donors. The PCR contained 60 Vbeta and 13 Jbeta primers. Repertoires were generated with immunoSEQ multiplex PCR, while TCRdb's copy carries only in-frame clones and drops some. The sample includes around 83,000 clones, just under 80% seen only once; the top ten take around 4.4%. The sequenced sample was PBMCs. The origin of the receptors is a male donor in good health and CMV-seropositive.

This chain links TRBV11-2 with TRBJ2-7, with 7 bases fitting TRBD1. V trimming: 5 bases; J trimming: 6 bases; junction bases outside the gene matches: 7. The CDR3 has 13 amino acids. Germline V gene sequence: CDR1 SGHAT, CDR2 FQNNGV. The chain's CDR3 is CASSLGTDLEQYF. For the CDR3, the DNA is TGTGCCAGCAGCCTGGGGACAGATCTCGAGCAGTACTTC. Based on the CDR3 plus reference TRBV11-2 and TRBJ2-7, the full variable domain is EAGVAQSPRYKIIEKRQSVAFWCNPISGHATLYWYQQILGQGPKLLIQFQNNGVVDDSQLPKDRFSAERLKGVDSTLKIQPAKLEDSAVYLCASSLGTDLEQYFGPGTRLTVT.

The chain uses TRBV14 and TRBJ1-2; no definite D call. CDR1 is SGHDN, CDR2 FVKESK, per germline. Between the trimmed V and J ends, which lost 1 base and 8 bases, there was a span of 11 bases. This CDR3 contains 13 residues. CDR3 in amino acids: CASSQVAGQGYTF. The CDR3 bases are TGTGCCAGCAGCCAAGTGGCAGGCCAAGGCTACACCTTC.

This CDR3 reads CASSYSESVSKETQYF. The CDR3 DNA follows: TGTGCCAGCAGTTACTCGGAGTCCGTGTCCAAAGAGACCCAGTACTTC. The V gene is TRBV6-5, the J gene TRBJ2-5; no clear D gene. V lost 0 bases to trimming and J lost 3 bases, with 14 bases between them. CDR3 length equals 16 residues. Germline CDR1 MNHEY, CDR2 SVGAGI.

The chain carries TRBV5-1 and TRBJ2-5; TRBD1 matches at 8 bases. The V segment lost 4 bases and the J segment 7 bases; nucleotides outside the gene matches: 12. CDR3 length equals 15 residues. In germline, CDR1 is SGHRS, CDR2 YFSETQ. CDR3 bases: TGCGCCAGCAGCCCAGGGCCAGGGGGCCAGGGGACCCAGTACTTC. Translation: CASSPGPGGQGTQYF.

The chain employs TRBV7-9 and TRBJ1-6; D is ambiguous. The CDR3 is 13 amino acids. The germline V and J ends were trimmed by 5 bases and 7 bases, with 9 bases remaining between them. Germline CDR1 reads SEHNR; CDR2 reads FQNEAQ (reference sequence). For the CDR3, the DNA is TGTGCCAGCAGCCCAACGGGGAATTCACCCCTCCACTTT. Its translation: CASSPTGNSPLHF.

A few counts support this clone. The chain has TRBV28 and TRBJ1-4; 10 nucleotides line up with TRBD1. Per germline, CDR1 MDHEN and CDR2 SYDVKM. Losses at the gene ends were 3 bases for V and 7 bases for J; bases not matched to a gene: 8. The CDR3 is made up of 16 amino acids. CDR3 region: CASSFTRDRGSEKLFF. The CDR3 DNA is TGTGCCAGCAGTTTCACGAGGGACAGGGGTAGTGAAAAACTGTTTTTT.

Here the CDR3 reads CASSLDGQGITGELFF. The CDR3 nucleotides are TGTGCCAGCAGCTTAGACGGACAGGGGATCACCGGGGAGCTGTTTTTT. The J gene is TRBJ2-2, the V gene TRBV13, with 9 positions matching TRBD1. CDR3 length equals 16 residues. The germline gives CDR1 PRHDT, CDR2 FYEKMQ (reference sequence). The V segment lost 1 base and the J segment 4 bases; nucleotides outside the gene matches: 4.

This sequence joins TRBV29-1 and TRBJ2-6; D is perhaps TRBD1 (6 bases). CDR1 and CDR2 from the germline V gene are SQVTM and ANQGSEA. The CDR3 contains 14 residues. V was shortened by 3 bases and J by 6 bases, with 12 bases between the two germline ends. The CDR3 region is CSVDQGREANVLTF. The CDR3 DNA follows: TGCAGCGTTGATCAGGGGCGCGAGGCCAACGTCCTGACTTTC.

The gene calls are TRBV5-1 and TRBJ2-5; a possible D gene is TRBD2 (5 bases). V dropped 4 bases and J dropped 5 bases, with 18 bases sitting between them. Germline V gene lookup returns CDR1 SGHRS and CDR2 YFSETQ. This CDR3 comprises 15 residues. CDR3 region: CASSRRTGLGETQYF. Written as DNA, the CDR3 is TGCGCCAGCAGCCGGCGGACGGGGTTGGGGGAGACCCAGTACTTC.

J is TRBJ2-7 and V is TRBV7-9, with D possibly matching TRBD1 (6 bases). V lost 2 bases, J lost 2 bases, and 19 bases lay in between. Germline V gene data show CDR1 as SEHNR and CDR2 as FQNEAQ (reference sequence). The CDR3 is 17 residues long. The CDR3: CASSLIGRGRDTYEQYF. The CDR3 bases are TGTGCCAGCAGCTTAATCGGACGGGGCAGGGACACCTACGAGCAGTACTTC.

The J gene is TRBJ2-5, the V gene TRBV29-1; maybe TRBD2 (6 bases). The tail of the sequence fits TRBJ2-7 better, so the J call may be wrong. Germline CDR1 is SQVTM and CDR2 is ANQGSEA. The CDR3 spans 12 residues. The DNA of the CDR3 is TGCAGCGTCCCGCGGGGTTCAGGCGAGCAGTACTTC. This encodes CSVPRGSGEQYF.

The genes are TRBV18 and TRBJ1-1; no definite D call. This CDR3 region has 12 residues. CDR1 is KGHSH, CDR2 LQKENI, per germline. V dropped 6 bases and J dropped 3 bases, with 8 bases sitting between them. In DNA form, the CDR3 reads TGTGCCAGCTCCCCGGGGTACACTGAAGCTTTCTTT. This translates into CASSPGYTEAFF.

CDR3 DNA: TGTGCCAGCAGTTCCTTACAGGGCTCCTACAATGAGCAGTTCTTC. Residues: CASSSLQGSYNEQFF. The V and J genes are TRBV11-2 and TRBJ2-1, with a weak D call TRBD1 (6 bases). The V end lost 6 bases, the J end lost 0 bases, and 12 bases lay between the germline ends. Germline V gene sequence: CDR1 SGHAT, CDR2 FQNNGV. The CDR3 runs 15 residues.

The chain recombines TRBV5-4 with TRBJ1-3, with D hard to call. CDR3 length equals 15 residues. Trimming left V 1 base short and J 2 bases short, with 10 bases between. The V gene's germline CDR1 is SGHNT and CDR2 YYREEE (reference sequence). CDR3 amino acids: CASSLLGGPGNTIYF. DNA of the CDR3: TGTGCCAGCAGCTTGTTGGGAGGTCCTGGAAACACCATATATTTT.

The chain carries TRBV7-9 and TRBJ2-7; 9 bases agree with TRBD2. The CDR3 is made up of 13 amino acids. V lost 5 bases to trimming and J lost 4 bases; unmatched junction nucleotides: 3. Germline V gene sequence: CDR1 SEHNR, CDR2 FQNEAQ (reference sequence). CDR3 residues: CASSVSGSYEQYF. For the CDR3, the DNA is TGTGCCAGCAGCGTTAGCGGGAGTTACGAGCAGTACTTC.

Of note for this clone: The germline gene is not matched at one end of the junction; a read error may be the cause. Other DNA sequences in the same sample also yield this CDR3. The genes are TRBV30 and TRBJ2-7; a possible D gene is TRBD2 (6 bases). The CDR3 covers 12 residues. In germline, CDR1 is GTSNPN, CDR2 SVGIG (reference sequence). In DNA form, the CDR3 reads TGCGCCTGGAGTGTGGGGGGACACGAGCAGTACTTC. Its translation is CAWSVGGHEQYF.

This clone was detected a few times. The CDR3 loop is CASSDAGARSYGYTF. For the CDR3, the DNA is TGTGCCAGCAGTGACGCAGGTGCTCGGTCCTATGGCTACACCTTC. J is TRBJ1-2 and V is TRBV6-1; D is ambiguous. In germline, CDR1 is MNHNS, CDR2 SASEGT. This CDR3 is built from 15 residues. V lost 3 bases to trimming and J lost 4 bases, with 15 bases between them.

The rearrangement links TRBV30 to TRBJ1-3; D remains unclear. Germline V gives CDR1 GTSNPN, CDR2 SVGIG (reference sequence). Trimming removed 0 bases at V and 8 bases at J, with 14 bases between. This CDR3 region has 14 residues. CDR3 residues: CAWSVRSGGDTIYF. CDR3 DNA: TGTGCCTGGAGTGTACGGTCAGGTGGCGACACCATATATTTT.

This chain joins TRBV10-1 and TRBJ2-7; 9 bases agree with TRBD2. Germline trimming cut 4 bases from V and 4 bases from J; bases unmatched to any gene: 8. The CDR3 runs 15 residues. Germline assignment: CDR1 WNHNN and CDR2 SYGVQD (reference sequence). The CDR3 DNA is TGCGCCAGCAGTGGGGAGACTAGCGGACTATACGAGCAGTACTTC. It translates to CASSGETSGLYEQYF.

CDR3 coding DNA: TGTGCCAGCAGCGGAATCCTTACAGGGAGTGCGCAGTATTTT. The encoded protein is CASSGILTGSAQYF. The chain combines TRBV9 with TRBJ2-3, with TRBD1 as a possible D gene (6 bases). The CDR3 is made up of 14 amino acids. The germline gives CDR1 SGDLS, CDR2 YYNGEE. V lost 3 bases to trimming and J lost 10 bases, with 18 bases between them.

This clone was seen just once. The J gene is TRBJ2-7, the V gene TRBV10-3; tentatively, D is TRBD1 (5 bases). Germline CDR1 and CDR2: ENHRY and SYGVKD. The V and J ends lost 7 bases and 5 bases respectively, with 15 bases between them. The CDR3 runs 13 residues. The CDR3 DNA is TGTGCCATCAAATTTGAGACAGTCCACGAGCAGTACTTC. Translating it yields CAIKFETVHEQYF.